Shown below are 10 T cell receptor beta chains from a single sample sequenced in a study of T cell changes during pregnancy in multiple sclerosis. The data were produced by immunoSEQ multiplex PCR, yet TCRdb's version contains in-frame clones alone and is incomplete. The sample holds around 72,000 clones, just over 90% seen once. The input for sequencing was peripheral blood, taken in the second trimester of pregnancy. The source is a female donor in good health, enrolled as a control in a pregnancy study.

The gene calls are TRBV6-5 and TRBJ2-5; TRBD2 agrees at 8 bases. CDR3 length: 15 residues. V trimming: 0 bases; J trimming: 3 bases; junction bases outside the gene matches: 3. The germline gives CDR1 MNHEY, CDR2 SVGAGI. CDR3 amino acids: CASSYSSGNEETQYF. CDR3 nucleotide sequence: TGTGCCAGCAGTTACTCTAGCGGGAACGAAGAGACCCAGTACTTC.

The genes are TRBV11-1 and TRBJ1-5; perhaps TRBD1 as D (5 bases). The CDR3 is 15 amino acids. CDR1 and CDR2 (germline): SGHAT, FQDESV (reference sequence). V lost 5 bases and J lost 0, with 11 bases in between. The CDR3 reads CASSRDRLSNQPQHF. The CDR3, as DNA: TGTGCCAGCAGCCGCGACAGACTTAGCAATCAGCCCCAGCATTTT.

This chain uses TRBV5-6 with TRBJ1-1; D perhaps matches TRBD1 (6 bases). Germline V gives CDR1 SGHDT, CDR2 YYEEEE. Trimming cost V 4 bases and J 1 base, with 11 bases left between them. The CDR3 extends over 14 amino acids. The CDR3 is CASSPDRRNTEAFF. As DNA, the CDR3 is TGTGCCAGCAGCCCTGACAGGAGGAACACTGAAGCTTTCTTT.

The chain is built from TRBV6-8 and TRBJ1-3, with D unclear. The V gene's germline CDR1 is MNHGY and CDR2 SAAAGT. The CDR3 extends over 14 amino acids. V lost 0 bases and J 7 bases, leaving 10 bases between the germline ends. The CDR3 nucleotides are TGTGCCAGCAGTTACTCGACCGTGAGGAACACCATATATTTT. As protein: CASSYSTVRNTIYF.

The chain's CDR3 is CSVPVVETQYF. For the CDR3, the DNA is TGCAGCGTTCCGGTGGTAGAGACCCAGTACTTC. This rearrangement joins TRBV29-1 to TRBJ2-5; D gene unclear. Germline V gives CDR1 SQVTM, CDR2 ANQGSEA. V lost 5 bases to trimming and J lost 4 bases, with 8 bases between them. The CDR3 runs 11 residues.

The genes are TRBV4-1 and TRBJ2-7, with 9 bases aligning to TRBD1. The length of the CDR3 is 16 residues. The J segment lost 4 bases and the V segment lost 0 bases, leaving 7 bases of the junction unmatched. Germline V lookup: CDR1 MGHRA, CDR2 YSYEKL. The CDR3 region has the DNA TGCGCCAGCAGCCAAGAGGGAAACAGGGGGCGGTACGAGCAGTACTTC. As protein: CASSQEGNRGRYEQYF.

This clone was seen more than once but under ten times. V and J are TRBV15 and TRBJ2-6, with D unresolved. Trimming took off 3 bases at V and 0 bases at J, with 6 bases between the two ends. This CDR3 is 15 amino acids long. Per germline, CDR1 LNHNV and CDR2 YYDKDF (reference sequence). The CDR3 region has the DNA TGTGCCACCAGCAGGGCTGACTCTGGGGCCAACGTCCTGACTTTC. This sequence encodes CATSRADSGANVLTF.

Only one count was recorded for this clone. The rearrangement uses TRBV27 and TRBJ1-4; D is unclear. The V and J ends lost 3 bases and 7 bases respectively, with 6 bases between them. The CDR3 totals 12 residues. Germline CDR1 and CDR2: MNHEY and SMNVEV (reference sequence). The CDR3 nucleotides read TGTGCCAGCAGTTTGGGAGGTGAAAAACTGTTTTTT. This translates into CASSLGGEKLFF.

This clone has a single count. The genes are TRBV7-6 and TRBJ2-1; maybe TRBD2 (7 bases). Trimming cost V 5 bases and J 7 bases, with 15 bases left between them. The CDR3 covers 14 residues. Germline lookup yields CDR1 SGHVS and CDR2 FNYEAQ. The CDR3 is CASSLGGPGNEQFF. The CDR3 DNA reads as TGTGCCAGCAGCCTCGGGGGGCCGGGAAATGAGCAGTTCTTC.

The genes are TRBV30 and TRBJ2-7, with 11 nucleotides matching TRBD1. The CDR3 covers 13 residues. CDR1 GTSNPN and CDR2 SVGIG come from the germline V gene (reference sequence). Trimming removed 5 bases from V and 6 bases from J; junction bases left unmatched: 6. The CDR3: CAWGTGGSFEQYF. CDR3 bases: TGTGCCTGGGGGACAGGGGGATCATTCGAGCAGTACTTC.